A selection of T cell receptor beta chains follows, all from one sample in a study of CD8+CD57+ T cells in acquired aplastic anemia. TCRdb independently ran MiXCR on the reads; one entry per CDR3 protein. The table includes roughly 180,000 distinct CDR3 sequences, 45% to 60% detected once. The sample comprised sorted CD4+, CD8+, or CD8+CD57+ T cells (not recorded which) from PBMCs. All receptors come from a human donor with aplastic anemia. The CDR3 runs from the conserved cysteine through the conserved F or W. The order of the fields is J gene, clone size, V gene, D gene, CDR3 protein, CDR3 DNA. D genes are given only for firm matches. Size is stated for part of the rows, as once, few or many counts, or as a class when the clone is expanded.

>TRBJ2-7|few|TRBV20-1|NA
CSAREAYEQYF
TGCAGTGCTAGAGAGGCTTACGAGCAGTACTTC
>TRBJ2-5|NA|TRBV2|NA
CASSEFGVAETQYF
TGTGCCAGCAGTGAATTCGGGGTCGCGGAGACCCAGTACTTC
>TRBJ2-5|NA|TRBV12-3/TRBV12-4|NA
CASSLGGRGVETQYF
TGTGCCAGCAGTTTAGGTGGCAGGGGGGTTGAGACCCAGTACTTC
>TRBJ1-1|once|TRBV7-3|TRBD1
CASSGELDRGAFF
TGTGCCAGCAGCGGGGAATTGGACAGGGGAGCTTTCTTT
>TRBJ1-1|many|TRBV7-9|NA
CASSTQGSTEAFF
TGTGCCAGCAGCACACAGGGATCCACTGAAGCTTTCTTT
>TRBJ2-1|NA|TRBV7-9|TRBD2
CASSLSSGIREFF
TGTGCCAGCAGCTTATCAAGCGGGATTCGAGAGTTCTTC
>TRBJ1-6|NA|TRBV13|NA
CASSPVNSPLHF
TGTGCCAGCAGCCCCGTGAATTCACCCCTCCACTTT
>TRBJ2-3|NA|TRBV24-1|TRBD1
CATRLGGAGTQYF
TGTGCCACCAGGCTAGGGGGCGCAGGTACGCAGTATTTT
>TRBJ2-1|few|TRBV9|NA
CASSVGTTSYNEQFF
TGTGCCAGCAGCGTCGGGACGACCTCCTACAATGAGCAGTTCTTC
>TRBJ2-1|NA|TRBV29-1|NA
CSVEKAYNEQFF
TGCAGCGTTGAAAAGGCTTACAATGAGCAGTTCTTC
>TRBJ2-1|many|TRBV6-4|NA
CASSRDFGNEQFF
TGTGCCAGCAGTCGGGACTTCGGGAATGAGCAGTTCTTC
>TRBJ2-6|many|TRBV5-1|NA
CASSLGSEANVLTF
TGCGCCAGCAGCTTGGGGAGTGAGGCCAACGTCCTGACTTTC
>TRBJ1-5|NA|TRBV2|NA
CASKLGDGNQPQHF
TGTGCCAGCAAACTAGGGGATGGCAATCAGCCCCAGCATTTT
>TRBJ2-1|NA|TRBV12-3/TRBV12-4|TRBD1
CASSTDRDDEQFF
TGTGCCAGCAGTACCGACAGGGATGATGAGCAGTTCTTC
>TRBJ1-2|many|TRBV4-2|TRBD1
CASSHPGQGVLGYTF
TGTGCCAGCAGCCACCCGGGGCAGGGGGTTCTCGGCTACACCTTC
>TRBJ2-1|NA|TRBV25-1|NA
CASTTRNEQFF
TGTGCCAGTACTACGAGGAATGAGCAGTTCTTC
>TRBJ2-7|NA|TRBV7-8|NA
CASSIEATDSYEQYF
TGTGCCAGTAGTATAGAGGCCACCGATTCCTACGAGCAGTACTTC
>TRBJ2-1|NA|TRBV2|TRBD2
CASSEGVGLVVYNEQFF
TGTGCCAGCAGTGAAGGGGTCGGACTAGTCGTCTACAATGAGCAGTTCTTC
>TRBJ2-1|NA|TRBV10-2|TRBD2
CASSVGGGPTIEQFF
TGCGCCAGCAGTGTTGGGGGAGGGCCCACTATTGAGCAGTTCTTC
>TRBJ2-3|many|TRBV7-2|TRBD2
CASSSTGGVTDTQYF
TGTGCCAGCAGCTCGACGGGGGGGGTCACAGATACGCAGTATTTT
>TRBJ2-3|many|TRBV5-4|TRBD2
CASSLPGGGSTDTQYF
TGTGCCAGCAGCTTACCGGGGGGGGGTAGCACAGATACGCAGTATTTT
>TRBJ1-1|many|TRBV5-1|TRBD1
CASSQNTRQGNTEAFF
TGCGCCAGCAGCCAAAATACAAGACAGGGAAACACTGAAGCTTTCTTT
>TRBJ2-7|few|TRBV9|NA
CASSPGGRRGIHEQYF
TGTGCCAGCAGCCCAGGAGGACGTCGGGGCATCCACGAGCAGTACTTC
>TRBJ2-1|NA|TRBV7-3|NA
CASTKGLYNEQFF
TGTGCCAGCACTAAAGGACTATACAATGAGCAGTTCTTC
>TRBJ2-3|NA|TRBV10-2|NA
CASSDRDGTGRTQYF
TGCGCCAGCAGTGACCGGGACGGAACCGGTCGGACGCAGTATTTT
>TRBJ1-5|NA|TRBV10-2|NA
CASSTEIVGGQPQHF
TGCGCCAGCAGTACCGAGATAGTGGGGGGCCAGCCCCAGCATTTT
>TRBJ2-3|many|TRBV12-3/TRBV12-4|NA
CASSTGPQQTQYF
TGTGCCAGCAGTACCGGGCCACAGCAGACGCAGTATTTT
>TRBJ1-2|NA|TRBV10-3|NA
CAISESALNYGYTF
TGTGCCATCAGTGAGTCAGCTCTTAACTATGGCTACACCTTC
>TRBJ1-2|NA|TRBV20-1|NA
CSASAPYGYTF
TGCAGTGCTAGTGCCCCTTATGGCTACACCTTC
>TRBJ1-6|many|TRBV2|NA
CASIAPLPNSPLHF
TGTGCCAGCATAGCCCCCCTCCCCAATTCACCCCTCCACTTT
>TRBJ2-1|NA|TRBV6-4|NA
CASSVALGGNEQFF
TGTGCCAGCAGTGTGGCGTTAGGGGGGAATGAGCAGTTCTTC
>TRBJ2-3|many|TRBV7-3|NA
CASSPRPGGTDTQYF
TGTGCCAGCAGCCCCCGCCCAGGGGGCACAGATACGCAGTATTTT
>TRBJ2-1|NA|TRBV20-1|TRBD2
CSLRGTSGGANEQFF
TGCAGCCTACGAGGGACTAGCGGGGGGGCCAATGAGCAGTTCTTC
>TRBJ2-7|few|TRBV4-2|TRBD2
CASSRSGLGEFSYEQYF
TGTGCCAGCAGCCGGTCGGGACTAGGCGAATTTTCCTACGAGCAGTACTTC
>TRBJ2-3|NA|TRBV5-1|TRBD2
CASSLRTSGRTSTDTQYF
TGCGCCAGCAGCTTGAGAACTAGCGGGAGAACTAGCACAGATACGCAGTATTTT
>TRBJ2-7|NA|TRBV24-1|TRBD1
CATEFPQQGLGEQYF
TGTGCCACCGAGTTCCCCCAACAGGGGCTGGGTGAGCAGTACTTC
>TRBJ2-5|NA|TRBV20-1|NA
CSAKPGPQRETQYF
TGCAGTGCTAAACCGGGACCCCAAAGGGAGACCCAGTACTTC
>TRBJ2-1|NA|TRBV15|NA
CATSRDHPGLNYNEQFF
TGTGCCACCAGCAGAGATCATCCAGGGTTAAACTACAATGAGCAGTTCTTC
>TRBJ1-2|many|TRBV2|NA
CASSEARGIYGYTF
TGTGCCAGCAGTGAAGCGCGGGGAATCTATGGCTACACCTTC
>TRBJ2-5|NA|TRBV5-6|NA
CASSQVTGRGETQYF
TGTGCCAGCAGCCAAGTAACGGGCAGGGGTGAGACCCAGTACTTC